This TCR beta chain was found in a study of blood T cell repertoires in COVID-19. About the research overall: From T cells, B-cell-depleted T cells, or PBMCs came the material, which was cDNA or gDNA.

Germline CDR1 SGHRS, CDR2 YFSETQ. CDR3 length: 15 amino acids. The V and J ends lost 2 bases and 6 bases, in that order; junction bases with no gene match: 3. In the authors' workflow: Nucleated cell number was recorded as an estimate derived from reference gene primer amplification. The assay was immunoSEQ multiplex PCR, and TCRdb's table has in-frame clones only and misses some. Clone size and the V and J calls come from that table; the DNA yielded D and trimming. The table shows over 50,000 clones, with approximately 85% occurring only once. Material: peripheral blood. The gene calls are TRBV5-1 and TRBJ2-1, with 12 bases fitting TRBD2. The receptor's source is a man aged 50 to 60 with active COVID-19. The CDR3 DNA reads TGCGCCAGCAGCTTAGGACTAGCGGGGCTCAATGAGCAGTTCTTC. Its protein is CASSLGLAGLNEQFF.